Below are 29 T cell receptor beta chains sequenced from a single sample in a study of blood T cell repertoires in COVID-19. The protocol was immunoSEQ multiplex PCR, while the TCRdb copy is restricted to in-frame clones and leaves out a portion. The sample holds a few hundred thousand clones, more than 70% seen once. Sequenced: peripheral blood. These receptors all come from a woman between 50 and 59 years old with COVID-19, enrolled during active disease.

V usage is TRBV3-1 (or the pseudogene TRBV3-2) and J usage is TRBJ1-4, with D possibly matching TRBD1 (6 bases). The germline V and J ends were trimmed by 1 base and 8 bases, with 11 bases remaining between them. CDR3 length: 14 residues. Germline-derived CDR1 and CDR2 are LGHDT and YNNKEL (reference sequence). CDR3 DNA sequence: TGTGCCAGCAGCCAAGTTCGCGGGGGCGAAAAACTGTTTTTT. Translation: CASSQVRGGEKLFF.

V is TRBV12-3 or TRBV12-4 and J is TRBJ2-3; 8 bases match TRBD2. CDR3 length: 13 amino acids. Trimming took 7 bases from V and 6 from J; bases not matched to a gene: 6. In nucleotides, the CDR3 is TGTGCCAGCACCGGACTAGCAAAGGATACGCAGTATTTT. Translated, it gives CASTGLAKDTQYF.

The V gene is TRBV30, the J gene TRBJ2-2; possibly TRBD1 for D (6 bases). The CDR3 contains 12 residues. The V end was cut by 4 bases, the J end by 5 bases, with 8 bases between. Germline V gene data show CDR1 as GTSNPN and CDR2 as SVGIG (reference sequence). CDR3 sequence: CAWTGETGELFF. The CDR3 nucleotides read TGTGCCTGGACAGGGGAGACCGGGGAGCTGTTTTTT.

This clone was recorded a few times. This sequence joins TRBV6-1 and TRBJ1-5, with 9 bases matching TRBD1. The V and J ends lost 2 bases and 6 bases, in that order; junction bases with no gene match: 14. Germline loops: CDR1 MNHNS, CDR2 SASEGT. This CDR3 contains 18 residues. The CDR3 region is CASSEFGQGKNTGQPQHF. In DNA form, the CDR3 reads TGTGCCAGCAGTGAATTCGGACAGGGGAAGAATACGGGTCAGCCCCAGCATTTT.

The genes are TRBV28 and TRBJ2-2, with a possible D match to TRBD1 (6 bases). This CDR3 is built from 16 residues. The V end lost 2 bases, the J end lost 1 base, and 11 bases lay between the germline ends. Per germline, CDR1 MDHEN and CDR2 SYDVKM. The CDR3 DNA sequence: TGTGCCAGCAGTTTACGGACAGACCAGAACACCGGGGAGCTGTTTTTT. Residues: CASSLRTDQNTGELFF.

This chain links TRBV21-1 with TRBJ1-6; TRBD1 is the table's D call, not checked against the DNA. TRBV21-1 is a known pseudogene. The CDR3 has 15 residues. CDR3 bases: TGTGCCAGCAGTTCTGAAGAGGGGGCCCTTTCACCCCTCCACTTT. It translates to CASSSEEGALSPLHF.

The J gene is TRBJ1-2, the V gene TRBV6-4, with 7 bases matching TRBD1. V dropped 6 bases and J dropped 7; count of bases not matched to a gene: 11. The CDR3 spans 14 residues. Germline V CDR1 and CDR2: MRHNA, SNTAGT. Here the CDR3 DNA reads TGTGCCAGCAGGCCCTCGGGACAGTATGGTGGCTACACCTTC. Its translation: CASRPSGQYGGYTF.

The chain links TRBV7-2 to TRBJ1-1; no clear D. Trimming pared 7 bases from V and 0 bases from J, leaving 18 bases between. The CDR3 runs 16 residues. Germline lookup yields CDR1 SGHTA and CDR2 FQGNSA. This CDR3 reads CASTTRPPAMNTEAFF. The DNA of the CDR3 is TGTGCCAGCACGACTCGGCCCCCCGCCATGAACACTGAAGCTTTCTTT.

The rearrangement links TRBV6-6 to TRBJ1-6, with D perhaps matching TRBD1 (5 bases). V was pared by 7 bases and J by 0 bases, with 10 bases between. This CDR3 comprises 15 residues. The V gene's germline CDR1 is MNHNY and CDR2 SVGAGI (reference sequence). In DNA form, the CDR3 reads TGTGCCAGCACTCGGGGCGCCTCCTATAATTCACCCCTCCACTTT. Its translation: CASTRGASYNSPLHF.

This chain joins TRBV9 and TRBJ2-1; 10 bases map to TRBD2. Germline assignment: CDR1 SGDLS and CDR2 YYNGEE. Unmatched junction bases numbered 1, after V lost 0 bases and J lost 4 bases. The CDR3 has 15 residues. The DNA for the CDR3 is TGTGCCAGCAGCGTAGCACTAGCGGGGTACAATGAGCAGTTCTTC. Its translation is CASSVALAGYNEQFF.

The V gene is TRBV5-6, the J gene TRBJ1-2; unclear D gene. Germline assignment: CDR1 SGHDT and CDR2 YYEEEE. Trimming removed 4 bases from V and 1 base from J, with 2 bases in between. The CDR3 consists of 11 residues. The CDR3 protein is CASSLNYGYTF. CDR3 nucleotide sequence: TGTGCCAGCAGCCTTAACTATGGCTACACCTTC.

This chain connects TRBV9 to TRBJ1-2; unclear D gene. Germline assignment: CDR1 SGDLS and CDR2 YYNGEE. The CDR3 is 18 amino acids. V gave up 4 bases and J gave up 2 bases, with 24 bases separating them. The CDR3 spells CASSHVTTPQRSNYGYTF. In DNA form, the CDR3 reads TGTGCCAGCAGCCATGTTACGACACCCCAGCGGTCCAACTATGGCTACACCTTC.

The chain uses TRBV4-1 and TRBJ2-5; the match to TRBD1 covers 11 bases. The length of the CDR3 is 17 residues. Germline assignment: CDR1 MGHRA and CDR2 YSYEKL. V was clipped by 1 base and J by 3 bases; unmatched bases: 7. CDR3 sequence: CASSQVRGTGGKETQYF. The CDR3, as DNA: TGCGCCAGCAGCCAAGTGAGGGGGACAGGGGGAAAAGAGACCCAGTACTTC.

The chain carries TRBV6-5 and TRBJ1-5, with D unresolved. Germline-derived CDR1 and CDR2 are MNHEY and SVGAGI. The CDR3 consists of 13 residues. V gave up 6 bases and J gave up 5 bases, with 11 bases separating them. The CDR3 region is CASSVSRDQPQHF. DNA for the CDR3: TGTGCCAGCAGCGTATCCCGGGATCAGCCCCAGCATTTT.

This clone appeared a single time. V gene TRBV4-1 combines with J gene TRBJ2-2, with 8 bases fitting TRBD1. Trimming took 0 bases from V and 7 from J; bases not matched to a gene: 4. The CDR3 is made up of 15 amino acids. Looked up from germline, CDR1 is MGHRA and CDR2 is YSYEKL. CDR3 coding DNA: TGCGCCAGCAGCCAAGAAAACAGGGGGTTCGGGGAGCTGTTTTTT. Translation: CASSQENRGFGELFF.

For the CDR3, the DNA is TGTGCCAGCAGCCCGGGACTAGCGGGGGGGCTTAAGAGCACAGATACGCAGTATTTT. This sequence encodes CASSPGLAGGLKSTDTQYF. V usage is TRBV3-1 (or the pseudogene TRBV3-2) and J usage is TRBJ2-3; 16 bases match TRBD2. Germline values: CDR1 LGHDT, CDR2 YNNKEL (reference sequence). After removal of 4 bases from V and 0 bases from J, the junction contained 7 bases not matched to a gene. This CDR3 has 19 amino acids.

The chain combines TRBV24-1 with TRBJ2-1, with TRBD2 identical over 14 bases. The CDR3 runs 17 residues. V gave up 1 base and J gave up 8 bases; unmatched junction bases: 6. The germline V gene encodes CDR1 KGHDR and CDR2 SFDVKD. The CDR3 reads CATSDFQTSGGAYEQFF. The CDR3, as DNA: TGTGCCACCAGTGATTTTCAGACTAGCGGGGGGGCCTATGAGCAGTTCTTC.

V usage is TRBV6-5 and J usage is TRBJ1-2; TRBD1 aligns across 8 bases. CDR3 length: 13 residues. Germline values: CDR1 MNHEY, CDR2 SVGAGI. V shed 6 bases and J 6 bases; nucleotides not matched to a gene: 6. CDR3 in DNA: TGTGCCAGCAGCCGGACAGGGAGGCATGGCTACACCTTC. The encoded protein is CASSRTGRHGYTF.

CDR3 region: CASRGIRGRLRGYTF. The DNA of the CDR3 is TGTGCCAGCAGGGGAATCAGGGGGCGCCTGAGGGGCTACACCTTC. The chain has TRBV27 and TRBJ1-2, with 8 bases matching TRBD1. V was pared by 6 bases and J by 8 bases, with 14 bases of the junction left unmatched. CDR1 MNHEY and CDR2 SMNVEV come from the germline V gene (reference sequence). The CDR3 consists of 15 residues.

The chain recombines TRBV2 with TRBJ1-1; 9 bases are a match to TRBD1. Germline assignment: CDR1 SNHLY and CDR2 FYNNEI. J gave up 4 bases and V 6 bases, and 9 bases lay outside the gene matches. The CDR3 runs 15 residues. This CDR3 reads CASSATGGAGTEAFF. In DNA, the CDR3 is TGTGCCAGCAGCGCCACAGGGGGCGCGGGCACTGAAGCTTTCTTT.

This chain joins TRBV2 and TRBJ1-2; D may be TRBD1 (5 bases). The CDR3 is 15 amino acids. V lost 2 bases to trimming and J lost 6 bases, with 16 bases between them. Germline CDR1 is SNHLY and CDR2 is FYNNEI. In nucleotides, the CDR3 is TGTGCCAGCAGTGAAAATAGGGGAGGCGGGGATGGCTACACCTTC. It specifies CASSENRGGGDGYTF.

Regarding this clone: Other DNA variants within this sample encode the same CDR3. The chain carries TRBV5-1 and TRBJ2-1; 7 nucleotides line up with TRBD2. The germline V gene has CDR1 SGHRS and CDR2 YFSETQ. The ends lost 0 bases at V and 10 bases at J; junction bases unmatched: 1. CDR3 length: 12 amino acids. The CDR3 here is CASSLAGGEQFF. CDR3 nucleotides: TGCGCCAGCAGCTTGGCCGGGGGGGAGCAGTTCTTC.

The CDR3 DNA reads as TGCGCCAGCAGCTTGGAGCCCACCGAGGAGGTGGCTTTCTTT. It encodes CASSLEPTEEVAFF. The chain has TRBV5-1 and TRBJ1-1; D gene uncertain. Trimming removed 0 bases from V and 11 bases from J, with 17 bases in between. The CDR3 consists of 14 residues. Looked up from germline, CDR1 is SGHRS and CDR2 is YFSETQ.

The chain employs TRBV9 and TRBJ2-1, with 7 bases fitting TRBD2. Trimming took 0 bases from V and 9 from J; bases not matched to a gene: 12. Germline lookup yields CDR1 SGDLS and CDR2 YYNGEE. There are 16 residues in the CDR3. CDR3 amino acids: CASSVGPGMGEGEQFF. Written as DNA, the CDR3 is TGTGCCAGCAGCGTAGGCCCTGGGATGGGGGAGGGTGAGCAGTTCTTC.

The J gene is TRBJ2-1, the V gene TRBV2; TRBD1 is a possible D gene (5 bases). Germline lookup yields CDR1 SNHLY and CDR2 FYNNEI. This CDR3 is 14 amino acids long. Between the trimmed V and J ends, which lost 5 bases and 1 base, there was a span of 9 bases. In DNA, the CDR3 is TGTGCCAGCAGTAAGGACACATCCTACAATGAGCAGTTCTTC. This codes for CASSKDTSYNEQFF.

V is TRBV4-2 and J is TRBJ1-2; D is possibly TRBD1 (6 bases). Germline V gene sequence: CDR1 LGHNA, CDR2 YNFKEQ. This CDR3 is 16 amino acids long. V was shortened by 1 base and J by 4 bases, with 16 bases between the two germline ends. The CDR3 region has the DNA TGTGCCAGCAGCCAAGCCTACAGGGATTTGGGCTATGGCTACACCTTC. Residues: CASSQAYRDLGYGYTF.

The chain couples TRBV5-6 to TRBJ1-2; TRBD1 matches 7 bases. With 4 bases clipped from V and 4 bases from J, the junction kept 4 bases outside the gene matches. The CDR3 is made up of 13 amino acids. Germline assignment: CDR1 SGHDT and CDR2 YYEEEE. The CDR3 reads CASSPGTAYGYTF. CDR3 DNA: TGTGCCAGCAGCCCTGGGACAGCCTATGGCTACACCTTC.

The chain combines TRBV13 with TRBJ1-1; weak D call: TRBD1 (6 bases). The germline V and J ends were trimmed by 2 bases and 1 base, with 8 bases remaining between them. From germline, CDR1 is PRHDT and CDR2 FYEKMQ (reference sequence). The CDR3 spans 14 residues. DNA for the CDR3: TGTGCCAGCAGCTTAAACAGGGCGAACACTGAAGCTTTCTTT. Protein: CASSLNRANTEAFF.

This chain joins TRBV3-1 (or the pseudogene TRBV3-2) and TRBJ2-3, with TRBD2 matching over 8 bases. Germline loops: CDR1 LGHDT, CDR2 YNNKEL (reference sequence). The J segment lost 4 bases and the V segment lost 0 bases, leaving 6 bases of the junction unmatched. The CDR3 covers 16 residues. DNA of the CDR3: TGTGCCAGCAGCCAAGATCACGGGGGGGCATCAGATACGCAGTATTTT. It is translated as CASSQDHGGASDTQYF.